Listed below are T cell receptor beta chains from one sample, sequenced in a study of blood T cells in healthy people across ages. MiXCR was run by TCRdb on the 5' RACE reads, yielding one entry per CDR3 protein. The sample shows some 730,000 distinct CDR3 sequences, 22% of them seen only once. Input material: blood. The source is a man between 65 and 85 years old in good health. Both conserved end residues are part of each CDR3. A D gene is named only where the DNA matches it firmly. A clone size is listed for some rows: how often the clone was seen (once, few, many), or a class if it is expanded.

v_gene	d_gene	abundance	j_gene	CDR3nt	CDR3aa
TRBV4-2	-	-	TRBJ1-4	TGTGCCAGCAGCCAGACTAGTGGGAAGGCGCGGGAAAAACTGTTTTTT	CASSQTSGKAREKLFF
TRBV2	-	many	TRBJ1-4	TGTGCCAGCAGGGGGAAAAAACTGTTTTTT	CASRGKKLFF
TRBV5-1	-	-	TRBJ2-2	TGCGCCAGCAGCTTGGGGGGCAGCGCGAACACCGGGGAGCTGTTTTTT	CASSLGGSANTGELFF
TRBV12-3/TRBV12-4	-	-	TRBJ1-1	TGTGCCAGCAGTGCCCGGGGCCCGAACACTGAAGCTTTCTTT	CASSARGPNTEAFF
TRBV11-1	-	few	TRBJ2-7	TGTGCCAGCAGCACAAGCCGGGACTTCCCCTCCTACGAGCAGTACTTC	CASSTSRDFPSYEQYF
TRBV12-3/TRBV12-4	TRBD2	few	TRBJ2-1	TGTGCCAGCAGGACCCTTACTAGCGGGAGCGATGAGCAGTTCTTC	CASRTLTSGSDEQFF
TRBV6-1	-	once	TRBJ1-1	TGTGCCAGCAGACAGGAGAGAATGAACACTGAAGCTTTCTTT	CASRQERMNTEAFF
TRBV3-1	TRBD2	many	TRBJ2-1	TGTGCCAGCAGCCAAGCTAGCGGGGACCAATACAATGAGCAGTTCTTC	CASSQASGDQYNEQFF
TRBV7-2	TRBD2	-	TRBJ2-5	TGTGCCAGCAGCTTAAGGACTAGCTGGGAGACCCAGTACTTC	CASSLRTSWETQYF
TRBV12-3/TRBV12-4	-	-	TRBJ2-3	TGTGCCAGCCACCGGTTAAATCCAGATACGCAGTATTTT	CASHRLNPDTQYF
TRBV2	-	-	TRBJ1-2	TGTGCCAGCAGTGTTTCCGAATCCTATGGCTACACCTTC	CASSVSESYGYTF
TRBV5-1	TRBD1	-	TRBJ2-5	TGCGCCAGCAGCTTACAGGGGGAGGTCGCCTTGGAGACCCAGTACTTC	CASSLQGEVALETQYF
TRBV7-2	-	-	TRBJ1-1	TGTGCCAGCAGCCGGGGGGGGTTGGCTGAAGCTTTCTTT	CASSRGGLAEAFF
TRBV15	-	few	TRBJ2-1	TGTGCCACCAGCAGGAGGAGAAGTTACTACAATGAGCAGTTCTTC	CATSRRRSYYNEQFF
TRBV12-3/TRBV12-4	TRBD2	few	TRBJ2-1	TGTGCCAGCAGCATCCACATAGCGGGAGGTAGAAATGAGCAGTTCTTC	CASSIHIAGGRNEQFF
TRBV29-1	TRBD2	-	TRBJ2-5	TGCAGCGCTCGGGGGGTGAGCCAAGAGACCCAGTACTTC	CSARGVSQETQYF
TRBV2	TRBD1	few	TRBJ2-5	TGTGCCAGCACAACAATGGACAGGGGGGCGATCCAAGAGACCCAGTACTTC	CASTTMDRGAIQETQYF
TRBV7-9	-	-	TRBJ2-2	TGTGCCAGCAGCTTATTGGGGCACGCGAACACCGGGGAGCTGTTTTTT	CASSLLGHANTGELFF
TRBV20-1	-	many	TRBJ1-4	TGCAGTGCTAGAGACAGGTTCGGTGAAAAACTGTTTTTT	CSARDRFGEKLFF
TRBV3-1	TRBD1	few	TRBJ1-5	TGTGCCAGCAGCCAAGGCAGTAATGGACAGGGGGCACGGCCCCAGCATTTT	CASSQGSNGQGARPQHF
TRBV20-1	-	-	TRBJ1-1	TGCAGTGCTAGTGGTGGGGACACTGAAGCTTTCTTT	CSASGGDTEAFF
TRBV24-1	-	few	TRBJ2-1	TGTGCCACCGGCGGACGGGGTTCCTACAATGAGCAGTTCTTC	CATGGRGSYNEQFF
TRBV24-1	TRBD1	few	TRBJ1-2	TGTGCCACCAGTGAAGGACAGGACAACTATGGCTACACCTTC	CATSEGQDNYGYTF
TRBV7-2	TRBD1	-	TRBJ1-4	TGTGCCAGCAGCTCCCGGAGACAGGGAGGGAGTGAAAAACTGTTTTTT	CASSSRRQGGSEKLFF
TRBV12-3/TRBV12-4	TRBD1	-	TRBJ1-2	TGTGCCAGCAGCCGAGGTGGAGGGGGCTTTAGCTATGGCTACACCTTC	CASSRGGGGFSYGYTF
TRBV6-6	TRBD2	-	TRBJ2-6	TGTGCCAGCAGTCCCCCAGCGGGGGATTACTCTGGGGCCAACGTCCTGACTTTC	CASSPPAGDYSGANVLTF
TRBV4-1	TRBD2	-	TRBJ2-7	TGCGCCAGCACCCCGAGTAGATTTGACCGGGACTACGCGGTCGAGCAGTACTTC	CASTPSRFDRDYAVEQYF
TRBV10-3	-	-	TRBJ1-1	TGTGCCATCAGTGATCTGCAGAACACTGAAGCTTTCTTT	CAISDLQNTEAFF
TRBV4-1	TRBD1	-	TRBJ2-5	TGCGCCAGCAGCCAAGATCCGGGACAGGGGGGGACGGCCCAGTACTTC	CASSQDPGQGGTAQYF
TRBV29-1	TRBD1	-	TRBJ2-3	TGCAGCGTGCTCCGGGACAGGGGCCCAGATACGCAGTATTTT	CSVLRDRGPDTQYF
TRBV11-2	-	few	TRBJ1-1	TGTGCCAGCAGCTTAGTTTTAGCGAACACTGAAGCTTTCTTT	CASSLVLANTEAFF
TRBV7-8	-	few	TRBJ1-2	TGTGCCAGCAGCGCTAGGGTTCCAGGGTGGAACTATGGCTACACCTTC	CASSARVPGWNYGYTF
TRBV18	-	-	TRBJ2-1	TGTGCCAGCTCCCTTGGCGATTACAGGGACTGGGAGCAGTTCTTC	CASSLGDYRDWEQFF
TRBV2	-	-	TRBJ2-5	TGTGCCAGCAGCCCCACACCCGGGTTGGAGACCCAGTACTTC	CASSPTPGLETQYF
TRBV12-3/TRBV12-4	-	few	TRBJ2-7	TGTGCCAGCACCGAACAGGGAGGCTACGAGCAGTACTTC	CASTEQGGYEQYF
TRBV6-4	-	few	TRBJ1-5	TGTGCCAGCAGTGACTCGGTTGTAGGGAATCAGCCCCAGCATTTT	CASSDSVVGNQPQHF
TRBV5-1	-	-	TRBJ2-5	TGCGCCAGCAGCTTTCTTAGGCAAGAGACCCAGTACTTC	CASSFLRQETQYF
TRBV12-3/TRBV12-4	-	-	TRBJ2-7	TGTGCCAGTAGGATTGGCCATTCAAATCAAGAGACCCGGTACTTC	CASRIGHSNQETRYF
TRBV5-1	-	-	TRBJ2-2	TGCGCCAGCAGCTTGGTGGCGGGCGGCCTTGGGGACACCGGGGAGCTGTTTTTT	CASSLVAGGLGDTGELFF
TRBV6-6	-	-	TRBJ2-1	TGTGCCGGATCCGACTATTACAATGAGCAGTTCTTC	CAGSDYYNEQFF
TRBV6-5	-	-	TRBJ2-4	TGTGCCAGCAGTTACTCGGGCAGCGTAGCCAAAAACATTCAGTACTTC	CASSYSGSVAKNIQYF
TRBV15	TRBD2	-	TRBJ2-1	TGTGCCACCAGCAGAGATTTAGAACTAGCGGTTCACAATGAGCAGTTCTTC	CATSRDLELAVHNEQFF
TRBV20-1	-	-	TRBJ2-5	TGCAGTGCTACGCCACAAGAGACCCAGTACTTC	CSATPQETQYF
TRBV27	-	few	TRBJ2-7	TGTGCCAGCAGTTTCCCCCGGGACCGTAACTTAGGGCAGTACTTC	CASSFPRDRNLGQYF
TRBV9	-	few	TRBJ1-1	TGTGCCAGCAGCGTAGGCGGGACTTGGCCCCCTGAAGCTTTCTTT	CASSVGGTWPPEAFF
TRBV7-2	TRBD1	few	TRBJ1-6	TGTGCCAGCACCCTCGACAGGGCCGTGAATTCACCCCTCCACTTT	CASTLDRAVNSPLHF
TRBV27	TRBD1	-	TRBJ1-2	TGTGCCAGCAGTTTATCTTGGACAGGGGCCTCAAACCCCTATGGCTACACCTTC	CASSLSWTGASNPYGYTF
TRBV5-6	TRBD2	few	TRBJ2-1	TGTGCCAGCAGCTTCCTAGCGGGGGGTTCCTACAATGAGCAGTTCTTC	CASSFLAGGSYNEQFF
TRBV6-1	-	few	TRBJ1-1	TGTGCCAGCAGATGGGCAGCGAACACTGAAGCTTTCTTT	CASRWAANTEAFF
TRBV20-1	-	many	TRBJ2-5	TGCAGTGCCACCAGGGAAGAGACCCAGTACTTT	CSATREETQYF
TRBV7-2	TRBD1	few	TRBJ1-1	TGTGCCAGCAGCTTTACAGGGGTGAACACTGAAGCTTTCTTT	CASSFTGVNTEAFF
TRBV4-1	TRBD1	few	TRBJ2-3	TGCGCCAGCAGCCAAGAAATCAGGGGGATTGATACGCAGTATTTT	CASSQEIRGIDTQYF
TRBV6-6	TRBD2	few	TRBJ2-3	TGTGCCAGCAGGTGGACTAGCGGGGTGGCAGATACGCAGTATTTT	CASRWTSGVADTQYF
TRBV9	-	few	TRBJ2-2	TGTGCCAGCAGTGGAACTAGTCTGAACACCGGGGAGCTGTTTTTT	CASSGTSLNTGELFF
TRBV5-1	-	few	TRBJ1-1	TGCGCCAGCAGCGCTCGGGACACCCTTTTTGGCACTGAAGCTTTCTTT	CASSARDTLFGTEAFF